Each of the 4 T cell receptor beta chains below was sequenced from the same sample in a study of blood T cell repertoires in COVID-19. The table came from immunoSEQ multiplex PCR; TCRdb's copy has only in-frame clones and leaves some out. This repertoire shows roughly 74,000 clones, roughly four fifths found once; its top ten account for over 30%. The specimen was peripheral blood. The receptor source for this set is a man between 65 and 80 years old with acute or convalescent COVID-19.

This sequence joins TRBV11-3 and TRBJ1-1; D is unresolved. The length of the CDR3 is 12 residues. CDR1 is SGHNT, CDR2 YENEEA, per germline. Trimming removed 8 bases at V and 1 base at J, with 8 bases between. This chain's CDR3 is CASGRTNTEAFF. CDR3 DNA sequence: TGTGCCAGCGGCAGAACGAACACTGAAGCTTTCTTT.

This chain connects TRBV5-8 to TRBJ1-4; 7 bases line up with TRBD1. CDR3 size: 16 residues. The ends lost 5 bases at V and 5 bases at J; junction bases unmatched: 12. The germline gives CDR1 SGHTS, CDR2 YDEGEE. CDR3 coding DNA: TGTGCCAGCAGTTCACCGGGACAGAGATCAAATGAAAAACTGTTTTTT. Protein sequence: CASSSPGQRSNEKLFF.

The chain employs TRBV19 and TRBJ1-1; D is uncertain. The V end was cut by 5 bases, the J end by 6 bases, with 10 bases between. The germline gives CDR1 LNHDA, CDR2 SQIVND (reference sequence). The CDR3 consists of 12 residues. CDR3 amino acids: CASSFAVSEAFF. For the CDR3, the DNA is TGTGCCAGTAGTTTCGCAGTATCTGAAGCTTTCTTT.

This chain connects TRBV5-1 to TRBJ2-1; maybe TRBD1 (5 bases). The CDR3 runs 13 residues. The V gene lost 0 bases and the J gene lost 7 bases, with 8 bases spanning the gap. From germline, CDR1 is SGHRS and CDR2 YFSETQ. The CDR3: CASSLVQGNEQFF. The CDR3 DNA reads as TGCGCCAGCAGCTTGGTTCAGGGAAATGAGCAGTTCTTC.